This T cell receptor beta chain is drawn from a study of blood T cell repertoires in COVID-19. Overall study: PBMCs, B-cell-depleted T cells, or T cells were the source of the cDNA or gDNA that made up the material.

V lost 4 bases and J lost 4; bases outside the gene matches: 7. The CDR3 contains 15 residues. Germline CDR1 reads SGHRS; CDR2 reads YFSETQ. Only in-frame clones appear in the TCRdb table, and some are missing; sequencing was by immunoSEQ multiplex PCR. This table has fewer than 90,000 clones, roughly nine tenths appearing once. The sequence derives from a man of 80 years or more in a cohort sampled during active COVID-19. Material for sequencing was peripheral blood. The V gene is TRBV5-1, the J gene TRBJ1-1; 10 bases align to TRBD1. The CDR3: CASSSSTGGVTEAFF. The CDR3 DNA is TGCGCCAGCAGCAGCTCGACAGGGGGCGTCACTGAAGCTTTCTTT.